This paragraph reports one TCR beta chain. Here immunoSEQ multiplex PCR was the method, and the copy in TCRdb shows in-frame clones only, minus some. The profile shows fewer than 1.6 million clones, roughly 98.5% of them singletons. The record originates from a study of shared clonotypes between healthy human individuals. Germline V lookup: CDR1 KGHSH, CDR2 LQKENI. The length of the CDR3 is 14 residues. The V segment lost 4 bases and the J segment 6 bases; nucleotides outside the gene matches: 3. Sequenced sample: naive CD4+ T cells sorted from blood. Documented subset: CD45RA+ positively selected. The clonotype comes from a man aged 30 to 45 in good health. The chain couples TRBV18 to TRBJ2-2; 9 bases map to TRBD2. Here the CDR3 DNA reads TGTGCCAGCTCACGCGGGAGGGCCGCCGGGGAGCTGTTTTTT. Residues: CASSRGRAAGELFF.